This TCR beta chain was captured in a study of T cells after yellow fever vaccination. Broader study findings: Among primary-vaccination clones, most reappeared after the booster, at almost 98% for CD4 and about 90% for CD8. FACS-sorted repertoires could contain abundant clonotypes contaminating from the bulk population.

The germline V and J ends were trimmed by 7 bases and 7 bases, with 19 bases remaining between them. The CDR3 covers 14 residues. TCRdb independently ran MiXCR on the 5' RACE reads; one entry per CDR3 protein. The sample includes approximately 110,000 distinct CDR3 sequences, 7.4% of them seen just once. Comments on this clonotype: Its antigen is undetermined. A much larger clone is a single base away; this may be a read error.

The source material was CD4+ T cells sorted from PBMCs, sampled 10 days after the first yellow fever vaccination. This chain joins TRBV12-3 or TRBV12-4 and TRBJ1-2, with D unresolved. The sequence came from a young man who received the YFV17D yellow fever vaccine. For the CDR3, the DNA is TGTGCCAGCAAGTCCCTCGGGAGGAATCGTGGCTACACCTTC. Amino acids: CASKSLGRNRGYTF.